This note documents a single T cell receptor beta chain sequence. This specimen belongs to a study of blood T cell repertoires in COVID-19. Looked up from germline, CDR1 is SGHDN and CDR2 is FVKESK. V gave up 5 bases and J gave up 0 bases, with 11 bases separating them. There are 15 residues in the CDR3. TCRdb's copy holds only in-frame clones and misses some; the assay was immunoSEQ multiplex PCR. The sample includes about 220,000 clones, 75% to 90% of them seen just once. The receptor's source is a woman between 18 and 30 years old in a cohort exposed to, infected with or recovered from COVID-19 (not recorded which). Sequencing was done on a sample of PBMCs or T cells enriched from blood (not recorded which). The chain couples TRBV14 to TRBJ1-3, with a weak D call TRBD1 (6 bases). CDR3 loop: CASSSGAHSGNTIYF. The CDR3 coding sequence is TGTGCCAGCAGCTCAGGGGCCCACTCTGGAAACACCATATATTTT. The full variable domain, in which reference TRBV14 and TRBJ1-3 provide the parts outside the CDR3, is EAGVTQFPSHSVIEKGQTVTLRCDPISGHDNLYWYRRVMGKEIKFLLHFVKESKQDESGMPNNRFLAERTGGTYSTLKVQPAELEDSGVYFCASSSGAHSGNTIYFGEGSWLTVV.